This T cell receptor (beta chain) was profiled in a study of blood T cell repertoires in COVID-19. In the study overall: Italy, Spain and the United States were the sources of the convalescent and acute COVID-19 samples.

Recruitment covered about two dozen US areas and drew participants whose ages spanned roughly 18 to 89 years. The study assigned cohorts using participant-reported clinical history. In the authors' workflow: Quantification of nucleated cells was approximated via reference gene primer amplification. Clones were sequenced by immunoSEQ multiplex PCR, and TCRdb holds only the in-frame ones, with some missing. The DNA was the basis for D and trimming; V, J and clone size are from that table. Among 300,000 to 400,000 clones, 87% were seen once, and the ten largest hold under 1.3%. The CDR3 is made up of 15 amino acids. In germline, CDR1 is MDHEN, CDR2 SYDVKM. The V segment lost 7 bases and the J segment 9 bases; nucleotides outside the gene matches: 12.

The V gene is TRBV28, the J gene TRBJ2-1; 10 bases line up with TRBD2. The receptor's source is a woman in her 30s who had recovered from COVID-19. The sequencing sample was made of PBMCs or T cells enriched from blood (not recorded which). The CDR3 coding sequence is TGTGCCAGCAAAGGTCTAGCGGGGGTCTATGGTGAGCAGTTCTTC. This encodes CASKGLAGVYGEQFF.